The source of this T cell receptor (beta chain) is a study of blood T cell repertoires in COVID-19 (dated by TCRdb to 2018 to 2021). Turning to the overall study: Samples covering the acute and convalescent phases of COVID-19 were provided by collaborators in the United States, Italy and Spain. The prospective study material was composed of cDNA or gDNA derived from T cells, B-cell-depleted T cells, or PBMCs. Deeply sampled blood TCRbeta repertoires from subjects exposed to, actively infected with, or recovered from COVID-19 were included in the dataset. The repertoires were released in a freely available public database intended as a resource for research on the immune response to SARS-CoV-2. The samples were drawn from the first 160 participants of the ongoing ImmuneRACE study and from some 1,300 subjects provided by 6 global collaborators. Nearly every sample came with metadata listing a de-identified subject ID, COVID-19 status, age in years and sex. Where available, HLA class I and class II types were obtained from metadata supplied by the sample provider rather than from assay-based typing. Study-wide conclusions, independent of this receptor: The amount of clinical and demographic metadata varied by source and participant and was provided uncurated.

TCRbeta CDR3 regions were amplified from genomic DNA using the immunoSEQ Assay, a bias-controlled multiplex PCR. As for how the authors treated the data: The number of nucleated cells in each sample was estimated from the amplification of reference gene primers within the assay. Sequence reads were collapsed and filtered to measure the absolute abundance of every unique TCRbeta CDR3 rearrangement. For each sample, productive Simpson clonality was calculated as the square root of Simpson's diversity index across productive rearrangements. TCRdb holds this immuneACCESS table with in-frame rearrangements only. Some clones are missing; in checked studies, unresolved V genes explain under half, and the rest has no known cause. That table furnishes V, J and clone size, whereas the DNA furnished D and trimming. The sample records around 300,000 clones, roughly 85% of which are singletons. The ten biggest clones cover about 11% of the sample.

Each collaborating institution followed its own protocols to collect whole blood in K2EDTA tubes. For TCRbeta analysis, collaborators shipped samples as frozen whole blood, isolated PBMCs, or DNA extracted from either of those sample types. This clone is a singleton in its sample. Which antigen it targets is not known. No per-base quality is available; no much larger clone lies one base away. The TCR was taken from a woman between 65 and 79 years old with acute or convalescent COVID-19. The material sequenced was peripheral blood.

The DNA sequence is TGCGCCAGCAGCCAAGTTGGCATTGAGCAGTTCTTC. Its product reads: CASSQVGIEQFF. The chain is encoded by TRBV4-1 joined to TRBJ2-1; no D gene can be assigned with confidence. The CDR3 numbers 12 residues from cysteine through phenylalanine. The CDR3 DNA has 36 bases and is translated from base 1. At the junction V is shortened by 1 base and J by 9 bases, with 7 bases in between. In the germline V gene, CDR1 corresponds to MGHRA and CDR2 to YSYEKL.